This TCR beta chain is from a study of T cells in Graves' hyperthyroidism and ophthalmopathy. This clonotype was seen many times. There are 17 residues in the CDR3. Germline trimming cut 1 base from V and 5 bases from J; bases unmatched to any gene: 13. Germline V lookup: CDR1 MDHEN, CDR2 SYDVKM. TCR beta CDR3 regions were amplified from RNA. The TCR CDR3 was amplified in a first-round RT-PCR using the HTBI primer set. Each CDR3 protein gets one entry after TCRdb re-called the multiplex PCR reads with MiXCR. Among hundreds of thousands of distinct CDR3 sequences listed, about 17% were seen once. The study excluded patients with uncontrolled infection, other autoimmune disease, pregnancy or lactation.

V usage is TRBV28 and J usage is TRBJ2-7; 8 nucleotides agree with TRBD1. Material for sequencing was blood. The receptor was derived from a woman aged 30 to 39 with Graves' hyperthyroidism. CDR3 sequence (DNA): TGTGCCAGCAGTTTATCGCTAGGACAGGGTAGGGGGGACGAGCAGTACTTC. Translated: CASSLSLGQGRGDEQYF.